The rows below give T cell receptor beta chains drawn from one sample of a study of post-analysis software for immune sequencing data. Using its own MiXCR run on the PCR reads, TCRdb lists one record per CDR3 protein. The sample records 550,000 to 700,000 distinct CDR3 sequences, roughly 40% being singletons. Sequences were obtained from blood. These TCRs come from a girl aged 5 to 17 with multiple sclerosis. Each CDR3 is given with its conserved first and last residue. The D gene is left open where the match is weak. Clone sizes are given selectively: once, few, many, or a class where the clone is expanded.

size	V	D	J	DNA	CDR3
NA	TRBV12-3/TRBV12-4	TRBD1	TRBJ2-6	TGTGCCAGCAGGCCCCAGGGGGCTGGGGCCAACGTCCTGACTTTC	CASRPQGAGANVLTF
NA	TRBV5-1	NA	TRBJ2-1	TGCGCCAGCAGCTTGGCCACCCCAGGTATCAATGAGCAGTTCTTC	CASSLATPGINEQFF
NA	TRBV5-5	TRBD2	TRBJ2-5	TGTGCCAGCAGCTTACGGGAGGACCAAGAGACCCAGTACTTC	CASSLREDQETQYF
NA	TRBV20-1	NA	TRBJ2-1	TGCAGTGCTAGAGATGGGGGACCCCTCTCCTCCTACTACAATGAGCAGTTCTTC	CSARDGGPLSSYYNEQFF
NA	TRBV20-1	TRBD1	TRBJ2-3	TGCAGTGCTAGCGACAGGGATGGCCCAGATACGCAGTATTTT	CSASDRDGPDTQYF
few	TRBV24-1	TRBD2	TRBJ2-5	TGTGCCACCAGTGATTTTGTTGGCGGACTAGCGGGAGCCTACCAAGAGACCCAGTACTTC	CATSDFVGGLAGAYQETQYF
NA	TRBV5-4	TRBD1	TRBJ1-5	TGTGCCAGCAGTTCTGCCCCGGGACAGGGCAATCAGCCCCAGCATTTT	CASSSAPGQGNQPQHF
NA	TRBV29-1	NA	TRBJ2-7	TGCAGCGTTGAAGGGGCCAGGGGGGAGGAGCAGTACTTC	CSVEGARGEEQYF
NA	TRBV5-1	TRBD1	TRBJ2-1	TGCGCCAGCAGCATCTTACTGACAGGGGGCTCCTACAATGAGCAGTTCTTC	CASSILLTGGSYNEQFF
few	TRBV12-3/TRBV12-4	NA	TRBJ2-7	TGTGCCAGCAGTTTTCAGGAATCGGTGCAGTACTTC	CASSFQESVQYF
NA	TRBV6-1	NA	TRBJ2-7	TGTGCCAGCAGTGCCCTATCGGCCAGCGCCTACGAGCAGTACTTC	CASSALSASAYEQYF
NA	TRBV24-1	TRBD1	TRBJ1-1	TGTGCCACCAGTGCCCCCTCCGACAGGGGACCCACTGAAGCTTTCTTT	CATSAPSDRGPTEAFF
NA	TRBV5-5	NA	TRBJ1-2	TGTGCCAGCAGCTATCGTCAGGAGCTCTCCTATGGCTACACCTTC	CASSYRQELSYGYTF
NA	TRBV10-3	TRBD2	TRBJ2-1	TGTGCCATCATGAGACTAGCGGGTTCCTACAATGAGCAGTTCTTC	CAIMRLAGSYNEQFF
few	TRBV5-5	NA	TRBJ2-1	TGTGCCAGCAGCTTGGTGGTACTCAGCTCCTACAATGAGCAGTTCTTC	CASSLVVLSSYNEQFF
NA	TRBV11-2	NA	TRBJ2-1	TGTGCCAGCAGCTTAGGACAGCTGCGCAACAATGAGCAGTTCTTC	CASSLGQLRNNEQFF
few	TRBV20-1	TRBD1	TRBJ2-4	TGCAGTGCTAGAGATGGACAGGTAGTGTACTTC	CSARDGQVVYF
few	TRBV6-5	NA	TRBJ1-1	TGTGCCAGCAGTTACTCGAAAGGGTTAAATACCAACACTGAAGCTTTCTTT	CASSYSKGLNTNTEAFF
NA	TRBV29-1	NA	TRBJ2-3	TGCAGCGTTGATGTGGGGCGGCGCACAGGTACGCAGTATTTT	CSVDVGRRTGTQYF
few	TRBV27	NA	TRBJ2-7	TGTGCCAGCAGTTTGGGGGGATCTGGCTACGAGCAGTACTTC	CASSLGGSGYEQYF
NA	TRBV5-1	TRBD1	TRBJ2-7	TGCGCCAGCAGCTTAACCAGGACAGGGTACGACGAGCAGTACTTC	CASSLTRTGYDEQYF
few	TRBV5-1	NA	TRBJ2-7	TGCGCCAGCAGCTTGGCCAGGGAATACGAGCAGTACTTC	CASSLAREYEQYF
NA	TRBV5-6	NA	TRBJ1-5	TGTGCCAGCAACACTCAGTCCGATAATAGCAATCAGCCCCAGCATTTT	CASNTQSDNSNQPQHF
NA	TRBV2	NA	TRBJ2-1	TGTGCAGGGGCCCCCTACAATGAGCAGTTCTTC	CAGAPYNEQFF
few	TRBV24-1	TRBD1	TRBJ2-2	TGTGCCACCAGTGATGGGACAGACACCGGGGAGCTGTTTTTT	CATSDGTDTGELFF
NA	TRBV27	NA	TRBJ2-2	TGTGCCAGCAGTTTACGGGGCGGTCTAAAGGGGGACACCGGGGAGCTGTTTTTT	CASSLRGGLKGDTGELFF
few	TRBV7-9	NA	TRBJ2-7	TGTGCCAGCAGCCCCGACGGCAGGGTCCACGAGCAGTACTTC	CASSPDGRVHEQYF
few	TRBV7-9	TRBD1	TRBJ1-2	TGTGCCAGCAGCTCCCCGATCTCCGGGACAGCCTATGGCTACACCTTC	CASSSPISGTAYGYTF
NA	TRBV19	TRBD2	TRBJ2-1	TGTGCCAGTAGTATAGGCCCGCTAAGGCGTCCAGCGGGAGGCAATGAGCAGTTCTTC	CASSIGPLRRPAGGNEQFF
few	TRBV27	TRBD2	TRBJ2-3	TGTGCCAGCAGTTTATCTAGCGGGGGGAGAGATACGCAGTATTTT	CASSLSSGGRDTQYF
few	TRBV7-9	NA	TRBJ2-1	TGTGCCAGCAGCTTAGTGACCTACAATGAGCAGTTCTTC	CASSLVTYNEQFF
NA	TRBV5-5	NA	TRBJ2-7	TGTGCCAGCAGCGGTCAGACAGGAGCCTACGAGCAGTACTTC	CASSGQTGAYEQYF
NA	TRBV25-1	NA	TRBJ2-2	TGTGCTAGCCGCCGGGACGCATACACCGGGGAGCTGTTTTTT	CASRRDAYTGELFF
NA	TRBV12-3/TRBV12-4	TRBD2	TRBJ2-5	TGTGCCAGCAGTTTGGCAGTTGCGCGGGAGTCCGGAGAGACCCAGTACTTC	CASSLAVARESGETQYF
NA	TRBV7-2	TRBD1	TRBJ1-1	TGCGCCAGCAGTTCCCGAGACAGGGTGACTGAAGCTTTCTTT	CASSSRDRVTEAFF
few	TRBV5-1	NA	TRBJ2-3	TGCGCCAGCAGCTCCGGGAAGGATACGCAGTATTTT	CASSSGKDTQYF
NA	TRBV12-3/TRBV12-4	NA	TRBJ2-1	TGTGCCAGCAGTCCTCAGGGGAGGCAGCAGTTCTTC	CASSPQGRQQFF
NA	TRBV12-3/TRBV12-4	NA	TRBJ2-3	TGTGCCAGCAGTTCCCCGAGGGGGGCAACAGATACGCAGTATTTT	CASSSPRGATDTQYF
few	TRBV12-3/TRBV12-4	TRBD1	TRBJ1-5	TGTGCCAGCAGCATCGGGACAGCCTATCAGCCCCAGCATTTT	CASSIGTAYQPQHF
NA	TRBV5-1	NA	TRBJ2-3	TGCGCTAGCAGCCAGGGGGAAGCGGGAGTCACAGATACGCAGTATTTT	CASSQGEAGVTDTQYF
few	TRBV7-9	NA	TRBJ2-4	TGTGCCAGTAGCCCCCCTGAAGGAGCACGCAAAAACATTCAGTACTTC	CASSPPEGARKNIQYF
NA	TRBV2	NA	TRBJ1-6	NA	CASSVGGGSPVHF
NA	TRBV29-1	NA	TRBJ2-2	TGTAGCGTTGAAGAGCCCTGGACCTCGCGGAGGAAGGGAGGTACCGGGGAGCTGTTTTTT	CSVEEPWTSRRKGGTGELFF
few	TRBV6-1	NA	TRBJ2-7	TGTGCCAGCAGTGAAGCTGCCCCAGTGGGAGTTAGGTACTACGAGCAGTACTTC	CASSEAAPVGVRYYEQYF
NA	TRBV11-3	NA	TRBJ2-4	TGTGCCAGCAGCTTAGAGACAGGAGCCAAAAACATTCAGTACTTC	CASSLETGAKNIQYF
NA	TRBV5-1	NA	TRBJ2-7	TGCGCCAGCAGCTTGGGCGGGGGCTCGGACGAGCAGTACTTC	CASSLGGGSDEQYF
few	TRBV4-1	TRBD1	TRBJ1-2	TGCGCCAGCAGCCAACCCGGACAGGGGAAGTCCCACTATGGCTACACCTTC	CASSQPGQGKSHYGYTF
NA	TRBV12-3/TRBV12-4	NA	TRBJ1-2	TGTGCCAGCAGTAGAGGCAGGTCTAACTATGGCTACACCTTC	CASSRGRSNYGYTF
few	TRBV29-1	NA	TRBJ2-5	TGCAGCGTAGAGAGGGTAACGGTGGGTGAGACCCAGTACTTC	CSVERVTVGETQYF
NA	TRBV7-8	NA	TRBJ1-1	TGTGCCAGCAGCTTAGATATCCGTAGAGAAGCTTTCTTT	CASSLDIRREAFF
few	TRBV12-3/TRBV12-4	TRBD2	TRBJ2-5	TGTGCCAGCTCTTGGGGGGGCCAAGAGACCCAGTACTTC	CASSWGGQETQYF